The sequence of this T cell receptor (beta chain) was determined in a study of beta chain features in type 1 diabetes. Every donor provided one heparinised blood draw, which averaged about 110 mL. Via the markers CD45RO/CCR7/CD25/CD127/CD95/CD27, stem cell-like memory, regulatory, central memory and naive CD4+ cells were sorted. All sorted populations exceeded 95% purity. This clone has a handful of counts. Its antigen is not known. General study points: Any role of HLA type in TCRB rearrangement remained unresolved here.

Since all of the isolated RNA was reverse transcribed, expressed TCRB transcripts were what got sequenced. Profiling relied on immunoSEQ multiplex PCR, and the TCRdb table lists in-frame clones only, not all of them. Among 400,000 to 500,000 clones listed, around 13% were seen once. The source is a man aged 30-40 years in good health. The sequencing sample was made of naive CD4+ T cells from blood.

The CDR3 spells CASNQVEAFF. Written as DNA, the CDR3 is TGTGCCAGCAACCAAGTTGAAGCTTTCTTT. The V gene is TRBV7-2, the J gene TRBJ1-1; no reliable D call. CDR3 length: 10 residues. In germline, CDR1 is SGHTA, CDR2 FQGNSA. V lost 7 bases and J lost 7, with 7 bases in between.